This TCR beta chain is from a study of shared clonotypes between healthy human individuals. The overall study: Each donor's CD8 memory used one plate, CD8 naive two, each CD4 subset three.

Findings and limits, study-wide: Memory subsets generally showed smaller estimated richness than naive subsets did. Large sequencing depth failed to make sorted-subset sequencing complete, rarefaction showed.

At deep level, the assay was performed. Some clones are missing from TCRdb's copy, which holds only in-frame ones; the method was immunoSEQ multiplex PCR. The sample holds some 1 million clones, 60% to 80% seen once. About this clone: Its target is not known.

V was trimmed by 4 bases and J by 5 bases, leaving 11 bases between them. CDR3 length equals 12 residues. Looked up from germline, CDR1 is SQVTM and CDR2 is ANQGSEA. Sequencing used memory CD4+ T cells sorted from blood. The subset: CD45RA-negative fraction. The rearrangement joins TRBV29-1 to TRBJ2-5, with unresolved D. This TCR was sampled from a man younger than 35 in good health. CDR3 nucleotides: TGCAGCGTTGTTCGGAGTGGGGAGACCCAGTACTTC. It yields the protein CSVVRSGETQYF.